This paragraph covers one T cell receptor (beta chain) sequence. This specimen comes from a study of T cell responses to AZD1222 COVID-19 vaccine. Clones were sequenced by immunoSEQ multiplex PCR, and TCRdb holds only the in-frame ones, with some missing. This sample has 90,000 to 110,000 clones, with 87% found just once. This clonotype was sampled from an adult in good health. The sample in question was peripheral blood, obtained on day 0 of AZD1222 vaccination.

This chain's CDR3 is CASSELDSTDTQYF. CDR3 coding DNA: TGCGCCAGCAGTGAGTTGGACAGCACAGATACGCAGTATTTT. The genes are TRBV10-2 and TRBJ2-3; D is ambiguous. With 1 base removed from V and 0 bases from J, the gap between germline ends came to 5 bases. The CDR3 has 14 amino acids. Germline assignment: CDR1 WSHSY and CDR2 SAAADI.